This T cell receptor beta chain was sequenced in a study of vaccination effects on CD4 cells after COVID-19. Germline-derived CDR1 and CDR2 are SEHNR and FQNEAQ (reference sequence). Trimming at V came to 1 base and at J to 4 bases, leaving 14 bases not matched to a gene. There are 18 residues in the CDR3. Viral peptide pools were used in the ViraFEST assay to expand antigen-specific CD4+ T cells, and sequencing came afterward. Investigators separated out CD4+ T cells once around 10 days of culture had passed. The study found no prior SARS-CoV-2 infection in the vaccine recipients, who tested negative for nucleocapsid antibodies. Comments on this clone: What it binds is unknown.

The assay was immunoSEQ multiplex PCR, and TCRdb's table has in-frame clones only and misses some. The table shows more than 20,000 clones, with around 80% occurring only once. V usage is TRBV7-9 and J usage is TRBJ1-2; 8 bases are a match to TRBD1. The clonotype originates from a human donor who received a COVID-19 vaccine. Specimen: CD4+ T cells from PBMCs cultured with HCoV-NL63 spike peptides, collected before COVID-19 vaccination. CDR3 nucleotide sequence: TGTGCCAGCAGCTTAGGGTTGAGCCTCGACAGGGGACCCTATGGCTACACCTTC. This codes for CASSLGLSLDRGPYGYTF.